This TCR beta chain was observed in a study of T cell responses to AZD1222 COVID-19 vaccine (TCRdb year 2021). For context, the study as a whole: TCR sequencing covered fewer than 250 trial participants: 207 given two doses of AZD1222 and 26 given two doses of MenACWY control vaccine. Trial participants were enrolled by age into subgroups of 18-55, 56-69 and 70-plus years, and around 140, 26 and 57 TCR-sequenced participants, respectively, were included in these subgroups.

The full study reports these points: In the small 56-69-year group, the increase in depth fell short of significance, most likely because of low power. Reportedly, almost half of the unique spike-specific TCRs recognized epitopes lying outside the regions that are mutated in the B.1.351 and B.1.1.7 variants. Conclusions about previously exposed vaccinees are limited because only six or seven AZD1222 recipients were SARS-CoV-2 seropositive at baseline. No day 14 peak-response samples were available, so repertoires were characterized only after the peak T cell response. A significant rise in spike-specific TCR breadth and depth was observed after two AZD1222 doses relative to day 0 and relative to MenACWY recipients. Vaccine-associated CD4 TCRs spanned the whole spike protein, with dominant responses in regions 160-218 and 743-854. Most participants were white British and females outnumbered males, and the authors suggested that clonal diversity may have been underestimated.

About this clone: Which antigen it targets is not known. No much larger clone is present one base from it, and per-base qualities are unavailable.

The time point tag for this specimen amounts to: about 28 days (+/-7) after the second vaccine dose. The meaning of the sample's treatment or condition label: meningococcal conjugate vaccine given as trial control. The vaccinee samples were drawn from two UK trials, COV001 and COV002, one of which was a single-blind randomized controlled phase 2/3 trial testing AZD1222 (ChAdOx1 nCoV-19) in healthy adults. For TCRbeta chain sequencing, PBMC samples were collected from trial participants at day 0 and at day 28 after the second dose. The CDR3 regions of human TCRbeta chains were analyzed by immunosequencing. Per the source publication's procedure: TCRs in the repertoires were compared against a reference library of SARS-CoV-2-specific TCRs that had been generated with the MIRA antigen-specificity platform. Breadth meant the fraction of unique TCRs that were SARS-CoV-2-associated, whereas depth meant the fraction of total T cells that were SARS-CoV-2-associated. Using the MIRA data, each spike-specific TCR was assigned both to the spike region to which the TCR was reactive and to a CD4 or CD8 class. Log10-transformed breadth and depth values were compared by one-way ANOVA with Sidak's multiple comparisons tests. Drawn from immuneACCESS, this table holds only the in-frame rearrangements with V and J called that TCRdb kept. Clones are partly lost; checked studies trace under half to an unresolved V gene and leave the rest unexplained. V and J calls and clone size are given by that table; D and trimming were obtained from the DNA. The sample table shows 160,000 or so clones, and about 90% are seen once. The biggest ten clones account for approximately 4.2% of the sample.

V drops 3 bases and J drops 13 bases, leaving 13 bases in between. CDR1 is given as KGHSH and CDR2 as LQKENI, both from the germline V gene. From its cysteine to its phenylalanine, the CDR3 spans 12 amino acids. Only CDR3 DNA remains: 36 bases, in frame from the first base. This material consisted of peripheral blood, taken 28 days after the second dose of the MenACWY control vaccine. This clonotype was sampled from an adult who received the MenACWY meningococcal vaccine as a control. Recombination linked TRBV18 to TRBJ2-1; TRBD2 is a possible D gene, resting on 6 matching bases. CDR3 protein: CASSPLLADQFF. The nucleotide sequence is given as TGTGCCAGCTCACCGTTATTAGCGGATCAGTTCTTC.